Listed below are T cell receptor beta chains from one sample, sequenced in a study of blood T cell repertoires in COVID-19. Only in-frame clones appear in the TCRdb table, and some are missing; sequencing was by immunoSEQ multiplex PCR. The sample has roughly 140,000 clones; over 80% are singletons. Material: peripheral blood. These TCRs come from a woman aged 50 to 60 with acute or convalescent COVID-19. Both conserved end residues are part of each CDR3. D genes are given only for firm matches. Part of the rows lack a size; the others show once, few, many or a class for expanded clones.

j_call	d_call	clone_size	v_call	cdr3_nt	cdr3_aa
TRBJ2-2	TRBD2	once	TRBV27	TGTGCCAGCAGTCTAGAGGCGGGAGTGAGAACCGGGGAGCTGTTTTTT	CASSLEAGVRTGELFF
TRBJ2-1	TRBD2	.	TRBV5-6	TGTGCCAGCAGCTCACCGAAGCGGGGAATGTCATACAATGAGCAGTTCTTC	CASSSPKRGMSYNEQFF
TRBJ2-5	.	.	TRBV5-1	TGCGCCAGCAGCCAACTTGGGACACCTAACCAAGAGACCCAGTACTTC	CASSQLGTPNQETQYF
TRBJ1-1	.	.	TRBV3-1/TRBV3-2	TGTGCCAGCAGCTCCCGGCAGGGCTTGAGAGCTTTCTTT	CASSSRQGLRAFF
TRBJ1-2	TRBD1	.	TRBV15	TGTGCCACCAGCGAGAACAGGGGGCTTAACTATGGCTACACCTTC	CATSENRGLNYGYTF
TRBJ2-2	.	.	TRBV2	TGTGCCAGCAGGATAGGGGTGGTAACGGGTACCGGGGAGCTGTTTTTT	CASRIGVVTGTGELFF
TRBJ2-7	TRBD2	.	TRBV28	TGTGCCAGCTATGGACTAGCGGGGGAATTAGAGCAGTACTTC	CASYGLAGELEQYF
TRBJ2-7	.	.	TRBV19	TGTGCCAGTAGTCTTGGAGGGAGGCACTACGAGCAGTACTTC	CASSLGGRHYEQYF
TRBJ1-5	.	few	TRBV7-3	TGTGCCAGCAGCTTATCAGGGGATCAGCCCCAGCATTTT	CASSLSGDQPQHF
TRBJ1-1	.	few	TRBV3-1/TRBV3-2	TGTGCCAGCAGCCAAGCTAAGTGGGAAGCTTTCTTT	CASSQAKWEAFF
TRBJ2-7	.	.	TRBV19	TGTGCCAGTAGTAGGCTAGTATCATCGGACGAGCAGTACTTC	CASSRLVSSDEQYF
TRBJ2-7	TRBD2	.	TRBV6-5	TGTGCCAGCAGTTACTCGGAACTAGCGGGAGCCTACGAGCAGTACTTC	CASSYSELAGAYEQYF
TRBJ2-7	TRBD2	few	TRBV15	TGTGCCACCAGCAGAGGGTTAGCGGGCTCCTACGAGCAGTACTTC	CATSRGLAGSYEQYF
TRBJ1-5	TRBD1	.	TRBV10-2	TGCGCCAGCAGTGGCCGGGACAGGAGCAATCAGCCCCAGCATTTT	CASSGRDRSNQPQHF
TRBJ2-5	TRBD2	.	TRBV5-4	TGTGCCAGCAGCTTTTTACGGGAGGGCCGACAAGAGACCCAGTACTTC	CASSFLREGRQETQYF
TRBJ1-2	.	once	TRBV19	TGTGCCAGTAGTATAAATTTTGAGTACTATGGCTACACCTTC	CASSINFEYYGYTF
TRBJ1-1	.	.	TRBV9	TGTGCCAGCAGCGTATATGCGAGACACCCGAACACTGAAGCTTTCTTT	CASSVYARHPNTEAFF
TRBJ2-2	.	.	TRBV6-5	TGTGCCAGCAGTCAGCGAAGAACGAACACCGGGGAGCTGTTTTTT	CASSQRRTNTGELFF
TRBJ1-4	.	.	TRBV24-1	TGTGCCACCAGTGATTCGGGGGGCGAAAAACTGTTTTTT	CATSDSGGEKLFF
TRBJ2-7	.	.	TRBV18	TGTGCCAGCTCACCAAGGCAGGGTGTCTACGAGCAGTACTTC	CASSPRQGVYEQYF
TRBJ1-2	.	.	TRBV6-5	TGTGCCAGCAAAACCCCTGGAGACGGCTACACCTTC	CASKTPGDGYTF
TRBJ1-1	.	.	TRBV12-3/TRBV12-4	TGTGCCAGCAGTCCGACCGGGACACCTGAAGCTTTCTTT	CASSPTGTPEAFF
TRBJ2-7	.	.	TRBV7-9	TGTGCCAGCGGAGATTACGAGCAGTACTTC	CASGDYEQYF
TRBJ2-2	.	.	TRBV28	TGTGCCAGTATGACGGACTTAACCGGGGAGCTGTTTTTT	CASMTDLTGELFF
TRBJ2-1	TRBD2	.	TRBV28	TGTGCCAGCAGCCGCGGACTAGCCGCGTATGAGCAGTTCTTC	CASSRGLAAYEQFF
TRBJ1-4	.	.	TRBV5-1	TGCGCCAGCAGGTATAATCCCCAGTACAGGCCAGATGAAAAACTGTTTTTT	CASRYNPQYRPDEKLFF
TRBJ2-7	.	.	TRBV3-1/TRBV3-2	TGTGCCAGCAGCCCTCTGGATGGGCAGGCAGGGGTGAAGCAGTACTTC	CASSPLDGQAGVKQYF
TRBJ1-1	.	few	TRBV7-2	TGTGCCAGCAGCTCTGGACAGACAAGTGGCACTGAAGCTTTCTTT	CASSSGQTSGTEAFF
TRBJ2-2	TRBD2	.	TRBV9	TGTGCCAGCAGCGCGCGTTCCGGGACTAGCGGGGTCACCGGGGAGCTGTTTTTT	CASSARSGTSGVTGELFF
TRBJ1-2	TRBD1	.	TRBV5-4	TGTGCCAGCAGACTGGACAGGGGGCCGGGCTACACCTTC	CASRLDRGPGYTF
TRBJ2-7	TRBD1	.	TRBV6-5	TGTGCCAGCAGTTATACACAGGGGGTCTCCTACGAGCAGTACTTC	CASSYTQGVSYEQYF